The 23 T cell receptor beta chains below come from one sample, sequenced in a study of T cells in localized non-small cell lung cancer. Measured with immunoSEQ multiplex PCR; TCRdb has only the in-frame clones, and not every one. The sample shows 65,000 to 90,000 clones, 80% of them seen only once. Source: PBMCs, taken before any cancer treatment. These receptors originate from a man aged 40 to 70 with stage II squamous cell lung carcinoma.

The genes are TRBV27 and TRBJ2-7; D not certain. CDR3 size: 13 residues. With 10 bases removed from V and 3 bases from J, the gap between germline ends came to 16 bases. Germline lookup yields CDR1 MNHEY and CDR2 SMNVEV (reference sequence). The CDR3 nucleotides read TGTGCCACTCGCTTCTCCGGTAACTACGAGCAGTACTTC. It specifies CATRFSGNYEQYF.

The V gene is TRBV5-1, the J gene TRBJ1-6; D is possibly TRBD1 (5 bases). The CDR3 has 14 amino acids. Trimming pared 3 bases from V and 7 bases from J, leaving 11 bases between. Germline V gene lookup returns CDR1 SGHRS and CDR2 YFSETQ. Here the CDR3 reads CASSSGRENSPLHF. CDR3 nucleotide sequence: TGCGCCAGCAGCTCGGGACGGGAGAATTCACCCCTCCACTTT. Full variable domain (rest looked up from reference TRBV5-1 and TRBJ1-6): KAGVTQTPRYLIKTRGQQVTLSCSPISGHRSVSWYQQTPGQGLQFLFEYFSETQRNKGNFPGRFSGRQFSNSRSEMNVSTLELGDSALYLCASSSGRENSPLHFGNGTRLTVT.

The chain has TRBV6-5 and TRBJ1-1; tentative D call: TRBD1 (6 bases). V was pared by 5 bases and J by 1 base, with 11 bases between. The CDR3 covers 14 residues. CDR1 is MNHEY and CDR2 is SVGAGI in the germline V gene. CDR3 coding DNA: TGTGCCAGCAGTCCCAGGGGAGGGAACACTGAAGCTTTCTTT. It yields the protein CASSPRGGNTEAFF.

The J gene is TRBJ2-7, the V gene TRBV11-1; TRBD2 matches at 13 bases. The CDR3 loop spans 17 amino acids. Germline values: CDR1 SGHAT, CDR2 FQDESV (reference sequence). Unmatched junction bases numbered 13, after V lost 5 bases and J lost 6 bases. Here the CDR3 reads CASSGWGLAGPASEQYF. CDR3 in DNA: TGTGCCAGCAGCGGGTGGGGACTAGCGGGACCTGCGTCCGAGCAGTACTTC.

This clone was seen just once. J is TRBJ2-2 and V is TRBV21-1; the table names TRBD1, a call not compared with the DNA. TRBV21-1 is a pseudogene segment. This CDR3 has 14 amino acids. The CDR3 DNA is TGTGCCTGCCTCGCGAGGCAGGGTACCGGGGAGCTGTTTTTT. Translating it yields CACLARQGTGELFF.

V usage is TRBV27 and J usage is TRBJ2-3, with D possibly matching TRBD1 (6 bases). From germline, CDR1 is MNHEY and CDR2 SMNVEV (reference sequence). V was trimmed by 1 base and J by 5 bases, leaving 7 bases between them. There are 13 residues in the CDR3. CDR3 sequence: CASSLWDKDTQYF. CDR3 sequence (DNA): TGTGCCAGCAGTTTATGGGACAAAGATACGCAGTATTTT.

V and J are TRBV2 and TRBJ2-3; the D is unclear. Trimming removed 11 bases from V and 3 bases from J, with 18 bases in between. The CDR3 runs to 14 residues. CDR1 and CDR2 from the germline V gene are SNHLY and FYNNEI. Written as DNA, the CDR3 is TGTGCCGACGGTCGATGGGGTGTTACAGATACGCAGTATTTT. As protein: CADGRWGVTDTQYF. Full variable domain (rest looked up from reference TRBV2 and TRBJ2-3): EPEVTQTPSHQVTQMGQEVILRCVPISNHLYFYWYRQILGQKVEFLVSFYNNEISEKSEIFDDQFSVERPDGSNFTLKIRSTKLEDSAMYFCADGRWGVTDTQYFGPGTRLTVL.

This chain connects TRBV10-2 to TRBJ1-5; D not certain. The CDR3 is 14 amino acids. Between the trimmed V and J ends, which lost 0 bases and 1 base, there was a span of 4 bases. Per germline, CDR1 WSHSY and CDR2 SAAADI. CDR3 sequence (DNA): TGCGCCAGCAGTGAGTCGGGGAGCAATCAGCCCCAGCATTTT. Protein sequence: CASSESGSNQPQHF.

J is TRBJ1-1 and V is TRBV7-2; maybe TRBD1 (5 bases). The CDR3 extends over 13 amino acids. V lost 3 bases, J lost 5 bases, and 10 bases lay in between. CDR1 is SGHTA and CDR2 is FQGNSA in the germline V gene. CDR3 bases: TGTGCCAGCAGCTTTGCAGGGTCTACTGAAGCTTTCTTT. Translating it yields CASSFAGSTEAFF.

This clone showed up many times. The chain employs TRBV4-1 and TRBJ1-1; TRBD1 matches 7 bases. Trimming cost V 6 bases and J 3 bases; bases outside gene matches: 10. The CDR3 is 15 residues long. Per the germline V gene, CDR1 is MGHRA and CDR2 is YSYEKL. The CDR3 sequence: CASSGRGLRDTEAFF. CDR3 nucleotide sequence: TGCGCCAGCAGTGGCAGGGGGTTACGGGACACTGAAGCTTTCTTT.

This chain uses TRBV29-1 with TRBJ2-3; 7 bases match TRBD2. CDR1 is SQVTM, CDR2 ANQGSEA, per germline. Trimming cost V 7 bases and J 0 bases; bases outside gene matches: 7. The CDR3 length is 14 residues. The CDR3 DNA reads as TGCAGCGCAACTAGCGAGCAAAGCACAGATACGCAGTATTTT. It is translated as CSATSEQSTDTQYF.

This clone occurred a few times. V usage is TRBV5-1 and J usage is TRBJ1-2; D not resolved. CDR1 and CDR2 (germline): SGHRS, YFSETQ. Between the trimmed V and J ends, which lost 2 bases and 4 bases, there was a span of 9 bases. The CDR3 runs to 13 residues. The CDR3 region has the DNA TGCGCCAGCAGCTTCGGCCATCGCTATGGCTACACCTTC. This translates into CASSFGHRYGYTF.

The V and J genes are TRBV5-8 and TRBJ2-1; no clear D gene. Germline V gene sequence: CDR1 SGHTS, CDR2 YDEGEE. The CDR3 length is 16 residues. The germline V and J ends were trimmed by 4 bases and 2 bases, with 16 bases remaining between them. Written as DNA, the CDR3 is TGTGCCAGCAGCCCCAAGCAGGCAGGCACCTACAATGAGCAGTTCTTC. It specifies CASSPKQAGTYNEQFF.

V is TRBV9 and J is TRBJ2-1; 8 nucleotides align to TRBD2. Trimming took 0 bases from V and 9 from J; bases not matched to a gene: 8. CDR3 size: 15 residues. Germline values: CDR1 SGDLS, CDR2 YYNGEE. CDR3 loop: CASSVGQAGVGEQFF. In DNA, the CDR3 is TGTGCCAGCAGCGTAGGACAAGCGGGAGTAGGTGAGCAGTTCTTC.

The V gene is TRBV2, the J gene TRBJ2-7; no clear D. Germline V gene lookup returns CDR1 SNHLY and CDR2 FYNNEI. This CDR3 region has 13 residues. V was shortened by 5 bases and J by 6 bases, with 14 bases between the two germline ends. CDR3 sequence (DNA): TGTGCCAGCAGTCAGCGCGTCCTGATCGAGCAGTACTTC. This sequence encodes CASSQRVLIEQYF.

V and J are TRBV2 and TRBJ1-5, with no clear D. CDR1 is SNHLY and CDR2 is FYNNEI in the germline V gene. V was shortened by 7 bases and J by 5 bases, with 12 bases between the two germline ends. The CDR3 spans 13 residues. The CDR3 sequence: CASTRRVDQPQHF. DNA of the CDR3: TGTGCCAGCACGAGGAGGGTGGATCAGCCCCAGCATTTT.

The CDR3 sequence: CASSLVASGRAAYEQYF. The CDR3 nucleotides are TGTGCCAGCAGCTTAGTGGCTAGCGGGAGGGCCGCCTACGAGCAGTACTTC. The chain is built from TRBV7-9 and TRBJ2-7, with 12 bases that match TRBD2. This CDR3 is built from 17 residues. CDR1 and CDR2 from the germline V gene are SEHNR and FQNEAQ (reference sequence). The J segment lost 2 bases and the V segment lost 1 base, leaving 6 bases of the junction unmatched.

V gene TRBV7-2 combines with J gene TRBJ2-4, with TRBD2 as a possible D gene (6 bases). The V gene's germline CDR1 is SGHTA and CDR2 FQGNSA. Between the trimmed V and J ends, which lost 5 bases and 3 bases, there was a span of 14 bases. The CDR3 runs to 15 residues. In DNA, the CDR3 is TGTGCCAGCAGCGACGACCCGGGGGTCAAAAACATTCAGTACTTC. It specifies CASSDDPGVKNIQYF.

As DNA, the CDR3 is TGTGCCAGCAGCCAAGACAGTTACAATGAGCAGTTCTTC. Amino acids: CASSQDSYNEQFF. This chain joins TRBV5-6 and TRBJ2-1; weak D call: TRBD1 (5 bases). The CDR3 has 13 residues. Trimming removed 4 bases at V and 4 bases at J, with 9 bases between. CDR1 and CDR2 from the germline V gene are SGHDT and YYEEEE.

The CDR3, as DNA: TGTGCCAGCTTACCCAGCGGGAGTGAGACCCAGTACTTC. Translated, it gives CASLPSGSETQYF. This chain uses TRBV7-9 with TRBJ2-5; 8 bases align to TRBD2. CDR3 length equals 13 residues. Germline lookup yields CDR1 SEHNR and CDR2 FQNEAQ (reference sequence). V shed 8 bases, J shed 5 bases, and the junction held 7 bases outside the gene matches.

The chain links TRBV5-1 to TRBJ2-5; D perhaps matches TRBD1 (6 bases). CDR1 and CDR2 (germline): SGHRS, YFSETQ. With 2 bases removed from V and 7 bases from J, the gap between germline ends came to 15 bases. The CDR3 consists of 14 residues. The CDR3 region has the DNA TGCGCCAGCAGCTTAGCAGGGGAATCCGGGACCCAGTACTTC. It is translated as CASSLAGESGTQYF.

The rearrangement joins TRBV10-3 to TRBJ1-2; D gene unclear. Trimming left V 3 bases short and J 8 bases short, with 10 bases between. Germline V lookup: CDR1 ENHRY, CDR2 SYGVKD. The CDR3 is 12 residues long. The chain's CDR3 is CAISEASRGYTF. CDR3 DNA sequence: TGTGCCATCAGTGAAGCTTCACGGGGCTACACCTTC.

The chain recombines TRBV19 with TRBJ1-2; weak D call: TRBD1 (5 bases). From germline, CDR1 is LNHDA and CDR2 SQIVND (reference sequence). With 0 bases removed from V and 4 bases from J, the gap between germline ends came to 12 bases. CDR3 size: 15 residues. CDR3 bases: TGTGCCAGTAGTATAGAGGCAGGGAATTTCTATGGCTACACCTTC. Translation gives CASSIEAGNFYGYTF.